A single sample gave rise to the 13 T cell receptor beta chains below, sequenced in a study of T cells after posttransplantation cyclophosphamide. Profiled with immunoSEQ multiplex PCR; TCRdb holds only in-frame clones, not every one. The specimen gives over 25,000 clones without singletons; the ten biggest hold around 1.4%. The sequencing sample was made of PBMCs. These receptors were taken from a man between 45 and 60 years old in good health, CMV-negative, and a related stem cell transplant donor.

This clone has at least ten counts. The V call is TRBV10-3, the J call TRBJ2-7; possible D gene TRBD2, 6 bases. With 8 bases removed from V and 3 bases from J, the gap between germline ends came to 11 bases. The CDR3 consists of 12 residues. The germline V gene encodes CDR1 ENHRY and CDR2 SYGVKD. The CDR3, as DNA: TGTGCCATCGCAGCGGGCGGCTACGAGCAGTACTTC. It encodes CAIAAGGYEQYF.

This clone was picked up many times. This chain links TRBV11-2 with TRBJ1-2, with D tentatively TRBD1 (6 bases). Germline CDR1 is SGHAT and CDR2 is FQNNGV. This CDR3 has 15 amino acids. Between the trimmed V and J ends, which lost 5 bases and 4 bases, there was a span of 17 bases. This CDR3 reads CASSPTGRGSYGYTF. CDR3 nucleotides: TGTGCCAGCAGCCCCACGGGCAGGGGCTCCTATGGCTACACCTTC.

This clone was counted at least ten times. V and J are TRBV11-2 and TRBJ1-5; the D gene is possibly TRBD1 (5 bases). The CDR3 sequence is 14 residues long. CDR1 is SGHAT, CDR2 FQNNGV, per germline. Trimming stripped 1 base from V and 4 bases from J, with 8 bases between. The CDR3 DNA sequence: TGTGCCAGCAGCTTAGTAGGACATAATCAGCCCCAGCATTTT. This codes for CASSLVGHNQPQHF.

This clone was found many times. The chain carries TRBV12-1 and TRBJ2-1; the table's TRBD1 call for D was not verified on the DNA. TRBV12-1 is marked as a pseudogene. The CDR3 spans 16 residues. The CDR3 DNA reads TGTGCCAACCTCTCCTCGGGACAGGGGTCCTACAATGAGCAGTTCTTC. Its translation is CANLSSGQGSYNEQFF.

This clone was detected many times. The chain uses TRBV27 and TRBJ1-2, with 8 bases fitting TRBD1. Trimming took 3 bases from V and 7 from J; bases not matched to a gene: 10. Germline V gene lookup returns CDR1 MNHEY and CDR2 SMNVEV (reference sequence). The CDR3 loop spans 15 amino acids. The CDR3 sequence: CASSFRGQGGGGYTF. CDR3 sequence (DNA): TGTGCCAGCAGTTTCAGGGGGCAGGGGGGGGGTGGCTACACCTTC.

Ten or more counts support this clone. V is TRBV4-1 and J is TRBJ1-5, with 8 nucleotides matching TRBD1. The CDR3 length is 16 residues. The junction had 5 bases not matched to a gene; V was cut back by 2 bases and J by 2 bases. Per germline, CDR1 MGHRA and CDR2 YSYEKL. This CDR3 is CASSQPQGAGNQPQHF. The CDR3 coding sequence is TGCGCCAGCAGCCAACCCCAGGGGGCCGGCAATCAGCCCCAGCATTTT.

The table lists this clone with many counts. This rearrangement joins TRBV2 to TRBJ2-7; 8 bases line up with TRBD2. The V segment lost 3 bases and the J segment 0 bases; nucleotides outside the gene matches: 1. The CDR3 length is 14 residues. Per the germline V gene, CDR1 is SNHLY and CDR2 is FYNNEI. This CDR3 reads CASSDAGGSYEQYF. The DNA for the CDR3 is TGTGCCAGCAGTGACGCGGGAGGCTCCTACGAGCAGTACTTC.

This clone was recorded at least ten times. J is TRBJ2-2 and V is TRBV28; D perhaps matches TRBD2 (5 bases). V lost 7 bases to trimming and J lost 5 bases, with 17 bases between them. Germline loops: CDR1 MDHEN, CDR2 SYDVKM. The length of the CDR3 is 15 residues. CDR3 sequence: CASTLREHQTGELFF. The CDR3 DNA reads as TGTGCCAGCACCTTGAGGGAACACCAAACCGGGGAGCTGTTTTTT.

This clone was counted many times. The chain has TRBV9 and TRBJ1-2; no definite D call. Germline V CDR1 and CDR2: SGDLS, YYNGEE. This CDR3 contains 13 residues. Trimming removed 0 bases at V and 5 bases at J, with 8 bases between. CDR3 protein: CASSVGESYGYTF. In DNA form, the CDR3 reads TGTGCCAGCAGCGTAGGCGAGAGTTATGGCTACACCTTC. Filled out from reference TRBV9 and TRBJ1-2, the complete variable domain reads DSGVTQTPKHLITATGQRVTLRCSPRSGDLSVYWYQQSLDQGLQFLIQYYNGEERAKGNILERFSAQQFPDLHSELNLSSLELGDSALYFCASSVGESYGYTFGSGTRLTVV.

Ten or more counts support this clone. The CDR3 spells CASSVVTGGGGTFF. The CDR3 nucleotides read TGTGCCAGCAGCGTAGTAACAGGGGGGGGTGGGACTTTCTTT. The V and J genes are TRBV9 and TRBJ1-1; 8 bases align to TRBD1. Germline V CDR1 and CDR2: SGDLS, YYNGEE. The CDR3 has 14 amino acids. The trim removed 0 bases at V and 12 bases at J, leaving 10 bases unmatched.

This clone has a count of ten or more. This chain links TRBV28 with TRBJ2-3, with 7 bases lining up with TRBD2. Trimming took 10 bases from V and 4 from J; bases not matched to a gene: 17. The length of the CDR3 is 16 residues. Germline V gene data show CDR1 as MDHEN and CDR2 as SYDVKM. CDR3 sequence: CATHLEGGSRADTQYF. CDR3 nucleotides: TGTGCCACCCACCTGGAGGGCGGGAGCCGCGCAGATACGCAGTATTTT.

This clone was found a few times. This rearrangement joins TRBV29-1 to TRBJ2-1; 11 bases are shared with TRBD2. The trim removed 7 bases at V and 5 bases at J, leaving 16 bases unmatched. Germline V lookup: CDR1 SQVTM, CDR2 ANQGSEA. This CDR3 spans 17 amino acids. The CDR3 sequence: CSARGLAGGGLDNEQFF. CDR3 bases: TGCAGCGCCCGGGGGCTAGCGGGAGGTGGGTTGGACAATGAGCAGTTCTTC.

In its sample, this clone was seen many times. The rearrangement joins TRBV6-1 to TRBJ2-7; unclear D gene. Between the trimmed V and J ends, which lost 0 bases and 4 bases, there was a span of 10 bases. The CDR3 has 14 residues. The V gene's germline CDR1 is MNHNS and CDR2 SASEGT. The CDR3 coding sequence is TGTGCCAGCAGTGAAGCCGCCGGGTGGTACGAGCAGTACTTC. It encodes CASSEAAGWYEQYF.